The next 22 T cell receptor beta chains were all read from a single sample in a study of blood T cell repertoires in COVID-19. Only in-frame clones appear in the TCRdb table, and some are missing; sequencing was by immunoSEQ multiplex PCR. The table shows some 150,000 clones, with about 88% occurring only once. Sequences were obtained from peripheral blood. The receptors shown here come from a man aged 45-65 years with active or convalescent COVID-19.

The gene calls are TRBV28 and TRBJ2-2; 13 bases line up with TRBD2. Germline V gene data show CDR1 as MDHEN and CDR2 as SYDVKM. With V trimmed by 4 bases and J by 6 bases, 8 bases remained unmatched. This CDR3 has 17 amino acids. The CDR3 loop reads CASSSGLAGLGAGELFF. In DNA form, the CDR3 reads TGTGCCAGCAGTTCGGGACTAGCGGGACTCGGGGCCGGGGAGCTGTTTTTT. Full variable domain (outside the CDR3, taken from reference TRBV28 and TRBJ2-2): DVKVTQSSRYLVKRTGEKVFLECVQDMDHENMFWYRQDPGLGLRLIYFSYDVKMKEKGDIPEGYSVSREKKERFSLILESASTNQTSMYLCASSSGLAGLGAGELFFGEGSRLTVL.

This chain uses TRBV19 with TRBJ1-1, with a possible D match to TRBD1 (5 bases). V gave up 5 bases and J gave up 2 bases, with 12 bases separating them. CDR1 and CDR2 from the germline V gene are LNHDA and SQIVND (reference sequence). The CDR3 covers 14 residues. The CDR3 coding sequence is TGTGCCAGTAGTGGCGGGACGGCAAACACTGAAGCTTTCTTT. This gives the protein CASSGGTANTEAFF.

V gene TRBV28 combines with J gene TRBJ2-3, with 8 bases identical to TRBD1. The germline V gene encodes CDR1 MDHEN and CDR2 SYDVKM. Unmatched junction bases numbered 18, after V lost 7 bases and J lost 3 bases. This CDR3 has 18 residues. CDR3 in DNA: TGTGCCAGCATCTTAACCCGATCACAGGGGGACGGGACAGATACGCAGTATTTT. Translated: CASILTRSQGDGTDTQYF.

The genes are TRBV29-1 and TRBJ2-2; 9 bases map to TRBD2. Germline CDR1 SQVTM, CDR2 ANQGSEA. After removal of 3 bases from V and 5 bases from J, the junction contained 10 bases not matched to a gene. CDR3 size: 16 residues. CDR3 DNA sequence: TGCAGCGTTGAGTTATGGGGACTAGCTGGGACCGGGGAGCTGTTTTTT. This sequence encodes CSVELWGLAGTGELFF.

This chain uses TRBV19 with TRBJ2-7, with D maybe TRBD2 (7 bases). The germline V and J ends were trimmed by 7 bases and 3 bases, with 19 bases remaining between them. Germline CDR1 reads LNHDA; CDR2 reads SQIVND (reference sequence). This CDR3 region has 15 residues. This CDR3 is CASNRGGGGDYEQYF. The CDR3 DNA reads TGTGCCAGTAACAGAGGAGGGGGAGGGGACTACGAGCAGTACTTC.

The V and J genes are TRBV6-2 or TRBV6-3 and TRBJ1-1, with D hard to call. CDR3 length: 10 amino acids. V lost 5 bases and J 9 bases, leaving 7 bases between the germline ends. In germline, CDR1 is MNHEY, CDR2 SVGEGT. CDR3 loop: CASSGVQAFF. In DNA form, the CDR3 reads TGTGCCAGCAGTGGAGTGCAAGCTTTCTTT.

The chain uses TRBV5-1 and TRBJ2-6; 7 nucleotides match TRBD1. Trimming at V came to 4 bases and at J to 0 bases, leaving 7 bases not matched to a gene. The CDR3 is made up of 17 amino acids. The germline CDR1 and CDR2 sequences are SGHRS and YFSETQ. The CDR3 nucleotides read TGCGCCAGCAGCCAAGGGGACAGCCCCTCTGGGGCCAACGTCCTGACTTTC. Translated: CASSQGDSPSGANVLTF.

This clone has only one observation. The CDR3: CASRVAGDNIQYF. For the CDR3, the DNA is TGTGCCAGCAGGGTTGCGGGAGATAACATTCAGTACTTC. V gene TRBV6-5 combines with J gene TRBJ2-4; 7 positions agree with TRBD2. The CDR3 length is 13 residues. The J segment lost 7 bases and the V segment lost 6 bases, leaving 6 bases of the junction unmatched. Germline-derived CDR1 and CDR2 are MNHEY and SVGAGI.

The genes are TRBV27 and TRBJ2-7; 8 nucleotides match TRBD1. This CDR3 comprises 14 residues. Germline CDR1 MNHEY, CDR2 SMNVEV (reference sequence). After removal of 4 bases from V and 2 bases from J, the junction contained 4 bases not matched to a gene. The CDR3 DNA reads TGTGCCAGCAGTTCCAGGACAGGGCCCTACGAGCAGTACTTC. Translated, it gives CASSSRTGPYEQYF.

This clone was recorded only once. CDR3 bases: TGTGCCAGCAGCCAACAGGGGCTTACGGTCTACAATGAGCAGTTCTTC. Protein: CASSQQGLTVYNEQFF. The chain links TRBV7-2 to TRBJ2-1, with TRBD1 matching over 7 bases. Germline loops: CDR1 SGHTA, CDR2 FQGNSA. Unmatched junction bases numbered 10, after V lost 5 bases and J lost 3 bases. The CDR3 covers 16 residues.

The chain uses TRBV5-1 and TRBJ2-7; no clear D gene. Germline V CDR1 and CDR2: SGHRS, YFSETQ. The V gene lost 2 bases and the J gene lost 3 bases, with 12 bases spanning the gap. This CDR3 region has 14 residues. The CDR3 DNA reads TGCGCCAGCAGCTTACGAGAGAGAGGCTACGAGCAGTACTTC. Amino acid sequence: CASSLRERGYEQYF.

The CDR3 DNA sequence: TGCAGTGCTAGTTATATTGGCAGCAGGAATTCACCCCTCCACTTT. Its translation: CSASYIGSRNSPLHF. The chain recombines TRBV20-1 with TRBJ1-6, with D hard to call. CDR1 and CDR2 from the germline V gene are DFQATT and SNEGSKA (reference sequence). The V end lost 3 bases, the J end lost 7 bases, and 16 bases lay between the germline ends. The CDR3 has 15 amino acids.

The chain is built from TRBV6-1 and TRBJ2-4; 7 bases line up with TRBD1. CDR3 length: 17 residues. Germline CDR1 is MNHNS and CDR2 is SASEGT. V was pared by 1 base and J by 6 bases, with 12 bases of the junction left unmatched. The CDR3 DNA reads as TGTGCCAGCAGTGAAGAGCCGAGGGGGCATCGCGGAAACATTCAGTACTTC. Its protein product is CASSEEPRGHRGNIQYF.

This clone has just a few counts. CDR3 coding DNA: TGTGCCAGCACCCCAGGGGGACGGGCCGGGGAGCTGTTTTTT. It specifies CASTPGGRAGELFF. The chain links TRBV28 to TRBJ2-2, with 7 bases lining up with TRBD1. CDR1 is MDHEN and CDR2 is SYDVKM in the germline V gene. Trimming cost V 7 bases and J 6 bases; bases outside gene matches: 8. There are 14 residues in the CDR3.

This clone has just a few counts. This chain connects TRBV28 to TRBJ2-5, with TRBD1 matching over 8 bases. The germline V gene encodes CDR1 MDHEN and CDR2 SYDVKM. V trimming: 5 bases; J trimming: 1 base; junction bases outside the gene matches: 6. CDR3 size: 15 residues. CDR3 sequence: CASSRTGTPQETQYF. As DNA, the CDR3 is TGTGCCAGCAGTCGGACAGGGACCCCCCAAGAGACCCAGTACTTC.

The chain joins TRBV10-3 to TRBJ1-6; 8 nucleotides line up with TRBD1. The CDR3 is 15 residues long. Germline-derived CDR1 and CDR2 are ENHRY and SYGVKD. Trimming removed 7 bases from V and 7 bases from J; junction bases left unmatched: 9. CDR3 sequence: CAITTTGAVNSPLHF. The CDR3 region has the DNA TGTGCCATCACTACGACAGGGGCCGTCAATTCACCCCTCCACTTT.

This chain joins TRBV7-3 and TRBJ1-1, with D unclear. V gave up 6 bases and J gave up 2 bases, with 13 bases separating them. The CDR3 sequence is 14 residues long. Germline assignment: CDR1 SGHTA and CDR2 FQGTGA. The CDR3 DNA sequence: TGTGCCAGCAGTGATGGTTCAGGTAACACTGAAGCTTTCTTT. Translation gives CASSDGSGNTEAFF.

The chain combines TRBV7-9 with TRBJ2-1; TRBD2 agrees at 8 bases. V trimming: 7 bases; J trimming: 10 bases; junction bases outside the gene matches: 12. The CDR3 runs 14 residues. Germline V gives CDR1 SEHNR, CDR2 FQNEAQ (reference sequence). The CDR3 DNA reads TGTGCCAGCAACGGGAGGGCCGGGGGCCTGGAGCAGTTCTTC. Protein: CASNGRAGGLEQFF. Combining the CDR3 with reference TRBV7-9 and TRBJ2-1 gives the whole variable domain DTGVSQNPRHKITKRGQNVTFRCDPISEHNRLYWYRQTLGQGPEFLTYFQNEAQLEKSRLLSDRFSAERPKGSFSTLEIQRTEQGDSAMYLCASNGRAGGLEQFFGPGTRLTVL.

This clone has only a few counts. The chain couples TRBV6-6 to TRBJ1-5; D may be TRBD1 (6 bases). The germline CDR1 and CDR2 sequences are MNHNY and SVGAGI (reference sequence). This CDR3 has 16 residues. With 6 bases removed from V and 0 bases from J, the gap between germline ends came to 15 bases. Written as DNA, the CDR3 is TGTGCCAGCAGCCCAGCCCGGGACACTAGCAATCAGCCCCAGCATTTT. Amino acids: CASSPARDTSNQPQHF.

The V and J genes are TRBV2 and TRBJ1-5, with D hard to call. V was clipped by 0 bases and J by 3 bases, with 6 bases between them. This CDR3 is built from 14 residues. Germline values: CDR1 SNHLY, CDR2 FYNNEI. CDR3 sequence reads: CASSEAGLNQPQHF. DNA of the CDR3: TGTGCCAGCAGTGAAGCTGGCCTCAATCAGCCCCAGCATTTT. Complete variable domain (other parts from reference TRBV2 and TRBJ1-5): EPEVTQTPSHQVTQMGQEVILRCVPISNHLYFYWYRQILGQKVEFLVSFYNNEISEKSEIFDDQFSVERPDGSNFTLKIRSTKLEDSAMYFCASSEAGLNQPQHFGDGTRLSIL.

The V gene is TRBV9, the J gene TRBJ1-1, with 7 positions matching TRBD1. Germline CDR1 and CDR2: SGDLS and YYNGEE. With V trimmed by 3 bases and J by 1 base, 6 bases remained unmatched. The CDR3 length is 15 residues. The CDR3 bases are TGTGCCAGCAGCGAATCCGGGACAGCGAACACTGAAGCTTTCTTT. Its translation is CASSESGTANTEAFF. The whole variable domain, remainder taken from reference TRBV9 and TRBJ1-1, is DSGVTQTPKHLITATGQRVTLRCSPRSGDLSVYWYQQSLDQGLQFLIQYYNGEERAKGNILERFSAQQFPDLHSELNLSSLELGDSALYFCASSESGTANTEAFFGQGTRLTVV.

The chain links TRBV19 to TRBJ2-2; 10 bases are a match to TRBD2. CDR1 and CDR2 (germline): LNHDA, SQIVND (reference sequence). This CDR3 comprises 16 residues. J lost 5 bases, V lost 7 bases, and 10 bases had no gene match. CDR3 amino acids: CASKDSGRRGTGELFF. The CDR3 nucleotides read TGTGCCAGTAAAGATAGCGGGAGGAGAGGAACCGGGGAGCTGTTTTTT. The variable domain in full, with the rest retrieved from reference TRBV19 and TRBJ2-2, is DGGITQSPKYLFRKEGQNVTLSCEQNLNHDAMYWYRQDPGQGLRLIYYSQIVNDFQKGDIAEGYSVSREKKESFPLTVTSAQKNPTAFYLCASKDSGRRGTGELFFGEGSRLTVL.